This entry concerns a single T cell receptor (beta chain). This clone's antigen is unknown. No base quality values were provided; no much bigger clone lies one nucleotide off. Distinct nucleotide sequences in the sample also encode this CDR3. This record belongs to a study of shared clonotypes between healthy human individuals (dated by TCRdb to between 2020 and 2021). The study in broad terms: A couple of women and a few men aged 18 to 49 years were included in the cohort. To estimate repertoire size and how much clonotype sharing occurs between individuals, the study deeply sequenced the blood TCR repertoires of about five healthy adults. To increase sequencing depth and limit assay-specific biases, TCR repertoire library preparation and sequencing were carried out by different laboratories using diverse techniques. For each donor, three plates each were used for CD4 naive and CD4 memory, two plates were used for CD8 naive, and one plate was used for CD8 memory. Each donor's leukapheresis produced roughly between about 0.85 and 10 billion PBMCs. Broader findings and caveats from the paper: Sampling was limited to blood, and TCR repertoires in tissue likely differ from TCR repertoires in blood. Because the study included only a small number of donors, the genetic and exposure-history diversity represented was limited. When a few donors were compared, the shared fraction of clonotypes was approximately 5% for naive CD4, over 3% for naive CD8, roughly 2.3% for memory CD4, and 0.4% for memory CD8. Pairwise subsampling led to the expectation that sequencing depth would affect the degree of clonotype sharing among donors. Clonotypes shared by all four sorted-subset donors showed higher generation probabilities than non-shared clonotypes. Incomplete sequencing was indicated by rarefaction of sorted-subset datasets, despite the large sequencing depth. Naive subsets generally had larger estimated clonotype richness than memory subsets did.

Donors were healthy HIV-negative adults with no recently reported acute infections or vaccinations. Every donor was a Caucasian adult living in Nashville, Tennessee, USA. CD4+ T cells were enriched through magnetic negative selection, after which naive cells were positively selected on CD45RA and the remaining negative fraction served as the memory subset. Blood was obtained by leukapheresis, after which PBMCs were separated by Ficoll-Histopaque density gradient centrifugation and cryopreserved in liquid nitrogen vapor phase. Analytical flow cytometry was used to check the purity and quantity of each magnetically sorted T cell population. Each sorted fraction had its genomic DNA isolated and then quantified by UV absorbance on a Nanodrop 2000c. TCR CDR3 regions were amplified from genomic DNA by multiplex PCR using the deep immunoSEQ assay. For each cell subset, the extracted genomic DNA was distributed evenly across all wells of several immunoSEQ 96-well plates, and each plate served as one replicate. For sorted subsets, approximately 210 ng of genomic DNA, equivalent to roughly 33,000 T cell genomes, went into each replicate PCR. Purified libraries were measured with a Qubit 3.0 fluorometer, size-checked on a Bioanalyzer 2100, and measured again with the KAPA Library Quantification kit. A separate single-read 150-cycle Illumina NextSeq 550 flow cell was used to sequence each immunoSEQ 96-well plate. Per the source publication's procedure: The immunoSEQ output contained only junctional sequences without quality scores, so filtering could not match that applied to full-length reads. To assign V/J genes and CDR3, sequences were annotated against IMGT germline references using PyIR, a Python wrapper for IgBLAST v1.9. Reads were removed for weak V/J assignments (E-value above 1e-6), missing CDR3, stop codons, out-of-frame junctions, or ambiguous translated residues. V3J clonotypes were defined as sequences sharing an identical inferred V gene, J gene, and CDR3 amino acid sequence. The percentage overlap between two repertoires was calculated by dividing the number of shared unique clonotypes by the size of the smaller repertoire. RTK rarefaction, the Chao1 estimator, and Recon v2.1 estimates of unobserved clonotypes were used to assess repertoire richness. Generation probabilities for all TCRbeta clonotypes obtained by the gDNA method from a few donors were computed using OLGA. In TCRdb, the immuneACCESS table is reduced to in-frame sequences with V and J assigned. These tables do not hold every clone; where another copy was compared, an unresolved V gene accounts for under half, and the others remain unexplained. The V and J calls and clone size come from that table; D and trimming were worked out from the DNA. The sample yields just over 2,000,000 clones; around 95% were counted once. Around 0.13% of the sample goes to the ten largest clones.

From the cysteine up to the phenylalanine, the CDR3 has a length of 12 residues. The CDR3 DNA has 36 bases and is translated from base 1. The CDR1 and CDR2 encoded by the germline V gene are MGHDK and SYGVNS. Deletion took 6 bases off V and 1 base off J, with a span of 6 bases between the germline ends. The TCR sequence derives from a man between 18 and 35 years old in good health. The sequenced sample consisted of naive CD4+ T cells sorted from blood. The sample's cell subset or site label, in plain terms: CD45RA+ positively selected. The V and J segments used are TRBV25-1 and TRBJ1-1, with TRBD1 as a weak D call on 5 bases. The nucleotide sequence reads TGTGCCAGCAGGCAGGGGAACACTGAAGCTTTCTTT. This gives the protein CASRQGNTEAFF.